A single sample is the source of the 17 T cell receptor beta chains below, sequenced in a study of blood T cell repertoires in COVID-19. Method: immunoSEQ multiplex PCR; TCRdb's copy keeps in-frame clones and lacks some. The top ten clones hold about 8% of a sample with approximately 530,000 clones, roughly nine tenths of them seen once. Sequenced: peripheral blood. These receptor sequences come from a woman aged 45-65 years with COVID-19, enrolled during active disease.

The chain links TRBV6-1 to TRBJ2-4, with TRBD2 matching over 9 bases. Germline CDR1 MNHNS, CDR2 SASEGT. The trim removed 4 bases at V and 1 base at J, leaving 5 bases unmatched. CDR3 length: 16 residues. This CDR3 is CASSVGTSRAKNIQYF. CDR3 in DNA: TGTGCCAGCAGTGTGGGGACTAGCCGGGCCAAAAACATTCAGTACTTC.

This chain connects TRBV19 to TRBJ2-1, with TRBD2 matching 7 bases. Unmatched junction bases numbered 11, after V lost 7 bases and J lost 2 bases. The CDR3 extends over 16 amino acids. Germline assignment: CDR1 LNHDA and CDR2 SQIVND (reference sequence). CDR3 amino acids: CASTLNVRGAYNEQFF. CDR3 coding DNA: TGTGCCAGTACCCTGAATGTCCGGGGGGCCTACAATGAGCAGTTCTTC.

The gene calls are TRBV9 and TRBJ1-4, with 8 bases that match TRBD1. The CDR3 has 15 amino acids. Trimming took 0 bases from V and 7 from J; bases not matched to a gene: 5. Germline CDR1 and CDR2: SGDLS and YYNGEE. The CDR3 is CASSVEDRDTEKLFF. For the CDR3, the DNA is TGTGCCAGCAGCGTAGAGGACAGGGACACTGAAAAACTGTTTTTT.

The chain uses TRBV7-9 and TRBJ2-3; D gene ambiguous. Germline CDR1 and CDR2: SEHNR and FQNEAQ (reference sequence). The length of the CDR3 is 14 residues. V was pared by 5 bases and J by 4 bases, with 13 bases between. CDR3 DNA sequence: TGTGCCAGCAGCCTCAGGATAGTCGCAGATACGCAGTATTTT. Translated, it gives CASSLRIVADTQYF.

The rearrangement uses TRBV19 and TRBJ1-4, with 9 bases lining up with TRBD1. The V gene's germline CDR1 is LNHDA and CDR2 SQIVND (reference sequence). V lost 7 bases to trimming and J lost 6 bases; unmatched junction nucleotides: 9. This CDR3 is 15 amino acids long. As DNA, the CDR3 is TGTGCCAGTATCCCTACAGGGGGCTTGGATGAAAAACTGTTTTTT. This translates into CASIPTGGLDEKLFF.

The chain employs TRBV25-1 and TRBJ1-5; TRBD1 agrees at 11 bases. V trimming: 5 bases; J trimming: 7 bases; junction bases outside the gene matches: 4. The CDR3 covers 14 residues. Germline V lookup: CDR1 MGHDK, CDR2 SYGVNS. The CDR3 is CASSPRTGGQPQHF. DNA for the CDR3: TGTGCCAGCAGTCCCCGGACAGGGGGCCAGCCCCAGCATTTT.

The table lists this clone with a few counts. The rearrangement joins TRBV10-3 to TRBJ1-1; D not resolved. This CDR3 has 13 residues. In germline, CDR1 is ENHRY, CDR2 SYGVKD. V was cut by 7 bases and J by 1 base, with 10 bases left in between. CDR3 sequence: CAIKKNTNTEAFF. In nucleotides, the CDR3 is TGTGCCATCAAGAAGAACACGAACACTGAAGCTTTCTTT.

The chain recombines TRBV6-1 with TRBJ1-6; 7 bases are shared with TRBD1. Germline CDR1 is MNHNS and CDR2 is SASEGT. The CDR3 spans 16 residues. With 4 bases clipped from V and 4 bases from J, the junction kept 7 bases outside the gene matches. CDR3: CASSARSGGYNSPLHF. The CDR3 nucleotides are TGTGCCAGCAGTGCTAGGTCAGGGGGATATAATTCACCCCTCCACTTT.

CDR3: CASSVSFGEAGYTF. Here the CDR3 DNA reads TGTGCCAGCAGCGTCTCCTTTGGGGAGGCTGGCTACACCTTC. The chain has TRBV13 and TRBJ1-2; D remains unclear. The CDR3 has 14 residues. With 5 bases removed from V and 7 bases from J, the gap between germline ends came to 17 bases. CDR1 PRHDT and CDR2 FYEKMQ come from the germline V gene (reference sequence).

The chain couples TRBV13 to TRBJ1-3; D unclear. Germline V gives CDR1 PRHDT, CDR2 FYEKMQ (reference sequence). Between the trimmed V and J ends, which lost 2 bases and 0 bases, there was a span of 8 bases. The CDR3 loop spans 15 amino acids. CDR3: CASSLMRSSGNTIYF. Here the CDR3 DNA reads TGTGCCAGCAGCTTAATGCGGAGCTCTGGAAACACCATATATTTT. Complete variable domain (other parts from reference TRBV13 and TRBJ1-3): AAGVIQSPRHLIKEKRETATLKCYPIPRHDTVYWYQQGPGQDPQFLISFYEKMQSDKGSIPDRFSAQQFSDYHSELNMSSLELGDSALYFCASSLMRSSGNTIYFGEGSWLTVV.

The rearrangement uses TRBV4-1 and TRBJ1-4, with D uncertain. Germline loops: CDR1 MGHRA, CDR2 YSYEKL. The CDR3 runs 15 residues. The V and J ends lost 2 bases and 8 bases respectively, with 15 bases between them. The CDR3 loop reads CASSQSEGRREKLFF. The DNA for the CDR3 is TGCGCCAGCAGCCAATCAGAGGGTAGGAGAGAAAAACTGTTTTTT.

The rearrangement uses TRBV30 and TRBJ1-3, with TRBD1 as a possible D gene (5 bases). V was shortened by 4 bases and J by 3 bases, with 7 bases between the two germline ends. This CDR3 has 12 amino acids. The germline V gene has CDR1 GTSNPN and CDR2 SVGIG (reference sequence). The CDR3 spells CAWKDSGNTIYF. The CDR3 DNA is TGTGCCTGGAAAGACAGTGGAAACACCATATATTTT.

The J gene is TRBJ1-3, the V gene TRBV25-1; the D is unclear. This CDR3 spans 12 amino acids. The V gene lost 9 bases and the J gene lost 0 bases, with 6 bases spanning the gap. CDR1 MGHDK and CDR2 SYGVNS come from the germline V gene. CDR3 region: CASLSSGNTIYF. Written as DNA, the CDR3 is TGTGCCAGTCTATCCTCTGGAAACACCATATATTTT.

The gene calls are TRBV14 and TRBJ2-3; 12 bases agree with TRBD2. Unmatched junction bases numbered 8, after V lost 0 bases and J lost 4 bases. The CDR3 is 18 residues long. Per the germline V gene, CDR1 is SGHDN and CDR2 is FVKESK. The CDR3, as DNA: TGTGCCAGCAGCCAAGAATTGGCTAGCGGGGGGGCTTCAGATACGCAGTATTTT. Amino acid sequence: CASSQELASGGASDTQYF.

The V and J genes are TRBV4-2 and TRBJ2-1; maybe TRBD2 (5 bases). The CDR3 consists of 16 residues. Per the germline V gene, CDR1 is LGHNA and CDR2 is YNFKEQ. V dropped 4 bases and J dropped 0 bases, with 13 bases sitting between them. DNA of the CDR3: TGTGCCAGCAGCCTCAACCCGGGGATCTCCTACAATGAGCAGTTCTTC. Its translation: CASSLNPGISYNEQFF.

This CDR3 reads CASTSPGMSTF. The CDR3 bases are TGTGCCAGTACCTCCCCCGGTATGAGCACCTTC. This chain connects TRBV19 to TRBJ1-2, with unresolved D. Germline V gene data show CDR1 as LNHDA and CDR2 as SQIVND (reference sequence). This CDR3 has 11 residues. V lost 7 bases and J 13 bases, leaving 16 bases between the germline ends.

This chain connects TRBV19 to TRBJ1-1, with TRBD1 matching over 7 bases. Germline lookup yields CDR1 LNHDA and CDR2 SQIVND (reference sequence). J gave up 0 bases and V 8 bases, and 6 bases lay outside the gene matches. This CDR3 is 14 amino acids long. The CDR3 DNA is TGTGCCAGTTCAGGGGGGCCTCTGAACACTGAAGCTTTCTTT. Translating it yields CASSGGPLNTEAFF.